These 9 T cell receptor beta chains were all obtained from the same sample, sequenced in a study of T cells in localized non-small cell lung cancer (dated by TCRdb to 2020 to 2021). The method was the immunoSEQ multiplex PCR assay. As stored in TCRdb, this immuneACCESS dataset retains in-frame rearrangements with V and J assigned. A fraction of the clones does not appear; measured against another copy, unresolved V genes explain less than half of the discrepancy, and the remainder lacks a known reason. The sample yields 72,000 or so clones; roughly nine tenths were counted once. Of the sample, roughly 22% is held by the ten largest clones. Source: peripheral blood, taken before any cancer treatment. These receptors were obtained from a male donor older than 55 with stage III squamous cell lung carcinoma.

CDR3 coding DNA: TGTGCCAGCAGCCCGCATGCCGACAATGAGCAGTTCTTC. Translating it yields CASSPHADNEQFF. The chain recombines TRBV7-2 with TRBJ2-1; D remains unclear. Trimming took off 5 bases at V and 5 bases at J, with 10 bases between the two ends. Germline assignment: CDR1 SGHTA and CDR2 FQGNSA. The CDR3 totals 13 residues.

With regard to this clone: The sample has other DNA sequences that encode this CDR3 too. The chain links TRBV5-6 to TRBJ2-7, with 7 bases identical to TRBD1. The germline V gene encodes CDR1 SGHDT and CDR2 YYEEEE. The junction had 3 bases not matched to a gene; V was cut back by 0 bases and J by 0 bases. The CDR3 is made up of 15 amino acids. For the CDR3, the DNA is TGTGCCAGCAGCTTGGGGGGACAGCACTCCTACGAGCAGTACGTC. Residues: CASSLGGQHSYEQYV.

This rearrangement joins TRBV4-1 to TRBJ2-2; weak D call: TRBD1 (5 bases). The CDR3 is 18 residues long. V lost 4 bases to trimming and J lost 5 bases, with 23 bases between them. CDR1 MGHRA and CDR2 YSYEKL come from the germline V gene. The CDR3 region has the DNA TGCGCCAGCAGCCGAGAGGAAGGGGCTTGGGTCGGGACCGGGGAGCTGTTTTTT. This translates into CASSREEGAWVGTGELFF.

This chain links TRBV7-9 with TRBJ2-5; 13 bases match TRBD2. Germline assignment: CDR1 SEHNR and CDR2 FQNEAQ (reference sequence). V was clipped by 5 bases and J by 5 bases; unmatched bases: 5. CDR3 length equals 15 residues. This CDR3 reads CASSRTSGGGETQYF. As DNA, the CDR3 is TGTGCCAGCAGCCGGACTAGCGGGGGTGGGGAGACCCAGTACTTC.

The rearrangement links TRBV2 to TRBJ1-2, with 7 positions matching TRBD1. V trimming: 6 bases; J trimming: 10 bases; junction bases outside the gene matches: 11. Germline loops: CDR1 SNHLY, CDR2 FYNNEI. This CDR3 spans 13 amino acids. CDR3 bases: TGTGCCAGCAGGGGGACAGACCTTTTTGACTACACCTTC. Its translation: CASRGTDLFDYTF.

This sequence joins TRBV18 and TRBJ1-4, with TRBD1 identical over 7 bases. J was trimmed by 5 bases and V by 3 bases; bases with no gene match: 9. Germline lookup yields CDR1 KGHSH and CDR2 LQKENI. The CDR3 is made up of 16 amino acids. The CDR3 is CASSPPNRGLNEKLFF. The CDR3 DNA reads TGTGCCAGCTCACCGCCCAACAGGGGATTGAATGAAAAACTGTTTTTT.

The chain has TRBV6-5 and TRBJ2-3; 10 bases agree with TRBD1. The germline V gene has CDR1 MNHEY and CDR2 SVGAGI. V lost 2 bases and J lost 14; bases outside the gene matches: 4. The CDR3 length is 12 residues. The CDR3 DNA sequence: TGTGCCAGCAGTTACAGACAGGGGGCCAGGTATTTT. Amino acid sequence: CASSYRQGARYF.

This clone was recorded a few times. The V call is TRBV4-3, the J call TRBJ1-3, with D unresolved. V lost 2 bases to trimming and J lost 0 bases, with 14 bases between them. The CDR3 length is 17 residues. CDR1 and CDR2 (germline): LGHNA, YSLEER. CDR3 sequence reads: CASSQNPPTISGNTIYF. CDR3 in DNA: TGCGCCAGCAGCCAAAACCCCCCGACAATCTCTGGAAACACCATATATTTT.

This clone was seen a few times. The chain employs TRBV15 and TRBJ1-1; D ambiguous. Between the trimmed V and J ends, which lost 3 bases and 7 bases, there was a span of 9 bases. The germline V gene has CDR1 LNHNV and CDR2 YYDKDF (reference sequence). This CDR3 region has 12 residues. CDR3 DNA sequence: TGTGCCACCAGCAGTTCCGGAGGTGAAGCTTTCTTT. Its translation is CATSSSGGEAFF.